This TCR beta chain appears in the sequencing data of a study of Graves' ophthalmopathy and Graves' hyperthyroidism. Study-level background: Peripheral blood samples were taken at initial diagnosis, before any treatment.

Hyperthyroidism is called stable when no ophthalmopathy develops within 18 months of follow-up. The germline V and J ends were trimmed by 5 bases and 0 bases, with 11 bases remaining between them. The CDR3 is 15 amino acids. The V gene's germline CDR1 is SGHTA and CDR2 FQGNSA. About this clonotype itself: The CDR3 carries no conserved terminal phenylalanine or tryptophan, so it likely arises from a read error.

Amplification from RNA transcripts yielded the TCR beta CDR3 regions. First-round RT-PCR relied on HTBI primers, and a second-round multiplex PCR came next. TCRdb fed the multiplex PCR reads into MiXCR, producing one record per CDR3 protein. The sample consists of some 360,000 distinct CDR3 sequences, approximately 18% of them appearing once. The J gene is TRBJ1-5, the V gene TRBV7-2; possible D gene TRBD1, 6 bases. Sequenced material: peripheral blood. The sequence was collected from an adult woman with stable Graves' hyperthyroidism. CDR3 residues: CASSLGGYSNQPQHV. The DNA of the CDR3 is TGTGCCAGCAGCCTTGGGGGCTATAGCAATCAGCCCCAGCATGTT.